These 6 T cell receptor beta chains were sequenced from one sample in a study of blood T cell repertoires in COVID-19. The method was immunoSEQ multiplex PCR; TCRdb's version includes in-frame clones alone and lacks a portion of them. Among around 180,000 clones, roughly 88% were seen once, and the ten largest hold approximately 7%. Material for sequencing was peripheral blood. Every receptor here comes from a man older than 75 with COVID-19, enrolled during active disease.

The J gene is TRBJ2-1, the V gene TRBV6-5; 9 bases align to TRBD2. The CDR3 spans 13 residues. After removal of 10 bases from V and 3 bases from J, the junction contained 4 bases not matched to a gene. Germline values: CDR1 MNHEY, CDR2 SVGAGI. This chain's CDR3 is CATQRGVYNEQFF. In DNA, the CDR3 is TGTGCCACCCAGCGGGGGGTCTACAATGAGCAGTTCTTC.

The chain recombines TRBV5-1 with TRBJ1-6; TRBD1 aligns across 9 bases. This CDR3 is built from 15 residues. V was pared by 0 bases and J by 10 bases, with 5 bases of the junction left unmatched. Per germline, CDR1 SGHRS and CDR2 YFSETQ. CDR3 amino acids: CASSLEGQGTSPLHF. CDR3 coding DNA: TGCGCCAGCAGCTTGGAGGGACAGGGCACATCACCCCTCCACTTT.

The rearrangement joins TRBV6-5 to TRBJ1-1, with a possible D match to TRBD1 (5 bases). Germline V gene sequence: CDR1 MNHEY, CDR2 SVGAGI. The CDR3 has 12 amino acids. Here the CDR3 DNA reads TGTACTGCGGGACCCATGAACACTGAAGCTTTCTTT. Translating gives CTAGPMNTEAFF.

This clone was observed a single time. The chain joins TRBV28 to TRBJ1-1; D is unclear. Germline CDR1 reads MDHEN; CDR2 reads SYDVKM. V shed 2 bases and J shed 0 bases, with 4 bases lying between them. The CDR3 sequence is 13 residues long. The CDR3 region is CASSLVVNTEAFF. Written as DNA, the CDR3 is TGTGCCAGCAGTTTAGTCGTGAACACTGAAGCTTTCTTT. Using reference TRBV28 and TRBJ1-1 for the parts outside the CDR3, the full variable domain is DVKVTQSSRYLVKRTGEKVFLECVQDMDHENMFWYRQDPGLGLRLIYFSYDVKMKEKGDIPEGYSVSREKKERFSLILESASTNQTSMYLCASSLVVNTEAFFGQGTRLTVV.

The chain is built from TRBV9 and TRBJ1-2, with a tentative D call TRBD1 (5 bases). Trimming took 3 bases from V and 5 from J, leaving 14 bases between them. The germline V gene has CDR1 SGDLS and CDR2 YYNGEE. The CDR3 sequence is 14 residues long. In DNA, the CDR3 is TGTGCCAGCAGCGCCACGGGGGGTCCGTATGGCTACACCTTC. Translated, it gives CASSATGGPYGYTF.

The chain uses TRBV19 and TRBJ1-4, with D uncertain. The length of the CDR3 is 15 residues. Trimming shortened V by 5 bases and J by 8 bases, and 18 bases separated the two germline ends. In germline, CDR1 is LNHDA, CDR2 SQIVND (reference sequence). The CDR3 here is CASSLRPGNDEKLFF. The CDR3 DNA reads TGTGCCAGTAGTCTTAGGCCGGGGAACGACGAAAAACTGTTTTTT.